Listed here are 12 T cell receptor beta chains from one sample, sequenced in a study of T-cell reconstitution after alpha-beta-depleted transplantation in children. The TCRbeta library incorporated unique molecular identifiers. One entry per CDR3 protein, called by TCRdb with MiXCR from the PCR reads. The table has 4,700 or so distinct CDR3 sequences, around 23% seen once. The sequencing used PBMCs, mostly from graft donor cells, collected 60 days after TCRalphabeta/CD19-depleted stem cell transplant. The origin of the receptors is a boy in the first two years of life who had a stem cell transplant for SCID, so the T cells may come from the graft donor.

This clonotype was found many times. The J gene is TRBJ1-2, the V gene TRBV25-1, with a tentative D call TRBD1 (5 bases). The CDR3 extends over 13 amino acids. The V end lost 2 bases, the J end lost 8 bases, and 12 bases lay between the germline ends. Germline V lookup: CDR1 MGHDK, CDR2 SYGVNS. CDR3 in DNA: TGTGCCAGCAGTGAAGGGGCCGCGGGGGGCTACACCTTC. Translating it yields CASSEGAAGGYTF.

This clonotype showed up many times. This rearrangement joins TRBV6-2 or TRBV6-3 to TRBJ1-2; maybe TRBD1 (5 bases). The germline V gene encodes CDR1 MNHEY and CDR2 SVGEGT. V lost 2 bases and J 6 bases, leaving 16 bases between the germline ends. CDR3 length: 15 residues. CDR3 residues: CASSYPGTGNDGYTF. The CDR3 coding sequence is TGTGCCAGCAGTTACCCAGGGACGGGGAACGATGGCTACACCTTC.

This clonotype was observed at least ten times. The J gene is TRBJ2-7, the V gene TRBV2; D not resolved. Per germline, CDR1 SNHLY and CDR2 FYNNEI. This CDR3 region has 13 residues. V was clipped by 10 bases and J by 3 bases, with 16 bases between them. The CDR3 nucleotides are TGTGCCACCTGTGTCGACAAGGACTACGAGCAGTACTTC. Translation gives CATCVDKDYEQYF.

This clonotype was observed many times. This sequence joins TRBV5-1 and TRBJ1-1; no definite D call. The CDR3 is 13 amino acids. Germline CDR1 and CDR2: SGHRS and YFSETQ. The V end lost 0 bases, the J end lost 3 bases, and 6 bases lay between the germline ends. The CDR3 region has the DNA TGCGCCAGCAGCTTGGCCCCGGACACTGAAGCTTTCTTT. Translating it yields CASSLAPDTEAFF. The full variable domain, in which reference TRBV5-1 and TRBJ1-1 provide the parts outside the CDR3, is KAGVTQTPRYLIKTRGQQVTLSCSPISGHRSVSWYQQTPGQGLQFLFEYFSETQRNKGNFPGRFSGRQFSNSRSEMNVSTLELGDSALYLCASSLAPDTEAFFGQGTRLTVV.

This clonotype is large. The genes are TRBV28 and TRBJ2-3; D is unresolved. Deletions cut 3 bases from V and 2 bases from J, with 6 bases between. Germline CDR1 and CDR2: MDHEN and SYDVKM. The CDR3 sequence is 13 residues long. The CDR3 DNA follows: TGTGCCAGCAGTTTTGGGTACACAGATACGCAGTATTTT. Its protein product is CASSFGYTDTQYF.

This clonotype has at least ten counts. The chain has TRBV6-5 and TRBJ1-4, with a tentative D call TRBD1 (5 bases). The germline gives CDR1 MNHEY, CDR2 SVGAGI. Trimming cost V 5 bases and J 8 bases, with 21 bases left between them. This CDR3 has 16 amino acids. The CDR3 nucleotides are TGTGCCAGCAGTCCAAATTTAGGCAGGGCCGGAGAAAAACTGTTTTTT. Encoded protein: CASSPNLGRAGEKLFF.

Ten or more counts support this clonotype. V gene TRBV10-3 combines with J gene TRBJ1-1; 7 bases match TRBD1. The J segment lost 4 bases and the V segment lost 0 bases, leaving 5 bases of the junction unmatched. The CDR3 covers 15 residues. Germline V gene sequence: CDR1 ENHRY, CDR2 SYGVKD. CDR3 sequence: CAISESSAGGTEAFF. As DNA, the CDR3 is TGTGCCATCAGTGAGTCTTCGGCAGGGGGCACTGAAGCTTTCTTT.

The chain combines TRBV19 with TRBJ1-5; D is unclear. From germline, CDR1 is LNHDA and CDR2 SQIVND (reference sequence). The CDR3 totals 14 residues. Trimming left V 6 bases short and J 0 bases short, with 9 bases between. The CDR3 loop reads CASSYRGSNQPQHF. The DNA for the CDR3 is TGTGCCAGTAGCTATCGGGGTAGCAATCAGCCCCAGCATTTT.

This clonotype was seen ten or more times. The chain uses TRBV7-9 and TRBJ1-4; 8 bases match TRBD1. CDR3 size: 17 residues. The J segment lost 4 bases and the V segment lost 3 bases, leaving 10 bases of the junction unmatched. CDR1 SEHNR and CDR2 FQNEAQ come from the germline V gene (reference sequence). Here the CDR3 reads CASSLEVRTGHNEKLFF. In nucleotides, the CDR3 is TGTGCCAGCAGCTTGGAGGTTCGGACAGGGCATAATGAAAAACTGTTTTTT.

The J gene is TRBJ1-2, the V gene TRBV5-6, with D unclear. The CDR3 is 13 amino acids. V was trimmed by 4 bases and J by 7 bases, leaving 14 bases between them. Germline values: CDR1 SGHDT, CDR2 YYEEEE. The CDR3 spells CASSPGLLCGYTF. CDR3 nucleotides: TGTGCCAGCAGCCCCGGACTCCTCTGTGGCTACACCTTC.

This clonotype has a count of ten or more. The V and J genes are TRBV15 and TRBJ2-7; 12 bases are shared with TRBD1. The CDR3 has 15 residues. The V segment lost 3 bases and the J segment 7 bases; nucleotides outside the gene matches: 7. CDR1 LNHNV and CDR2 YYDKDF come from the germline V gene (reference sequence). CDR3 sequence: CATSRGGQGAWEQYF. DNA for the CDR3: TGTGCCACCAGCAGGGGGGGACAGGGGGCTTGGGAGCAGTACTTC.

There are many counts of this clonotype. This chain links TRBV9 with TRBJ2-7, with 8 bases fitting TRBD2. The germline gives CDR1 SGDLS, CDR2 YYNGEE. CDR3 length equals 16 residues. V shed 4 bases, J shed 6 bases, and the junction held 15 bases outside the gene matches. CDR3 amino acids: CASSSPLAGAPGEQYF. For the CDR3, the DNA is TGTGCCAGCAGCTCGCCGCTAGCGGGCGCCCCCGGCGAGCAGTACTTC.